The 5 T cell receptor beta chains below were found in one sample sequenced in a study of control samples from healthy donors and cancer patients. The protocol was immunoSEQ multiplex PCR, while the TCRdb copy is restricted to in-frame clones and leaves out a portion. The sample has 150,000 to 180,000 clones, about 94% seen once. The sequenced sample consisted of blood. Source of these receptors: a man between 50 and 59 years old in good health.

CDR3 nucleotide sequence: TGTGCCAGCGGGTTTCTCGTTACAGGGTTTGGAAACACCATATATTTT. Its protein is CASGFLVTGFGNTIYF. The chain uses TRBV28 and TRBJ1-3; perhaps TRBD1 as D (6 bases). The CDR3 consists of 16 residues. Germline assignment: CDR1 MDHEN and CDR2 SYDVKM. V lost 8 bases and J lost 3, with 20 bases in between.

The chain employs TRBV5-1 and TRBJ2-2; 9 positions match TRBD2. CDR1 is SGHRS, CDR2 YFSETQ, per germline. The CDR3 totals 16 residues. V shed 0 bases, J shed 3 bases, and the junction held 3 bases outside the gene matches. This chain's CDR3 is CASSLEREAYTGELFF. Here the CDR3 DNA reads TGCGCCAGCAGCTTGGAGCGGGAGGCTTACACCGGGGAGCTGTTTTTT.

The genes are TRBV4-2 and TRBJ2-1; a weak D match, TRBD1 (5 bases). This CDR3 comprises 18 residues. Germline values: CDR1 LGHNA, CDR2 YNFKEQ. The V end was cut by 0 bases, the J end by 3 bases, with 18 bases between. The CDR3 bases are TGTGCCAGCAGCCAAGAGGGCAGAAGTACAGGCGGCTACAATGAGCAGTTCTTC. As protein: CASSQEGRSTGGYNEQFF.

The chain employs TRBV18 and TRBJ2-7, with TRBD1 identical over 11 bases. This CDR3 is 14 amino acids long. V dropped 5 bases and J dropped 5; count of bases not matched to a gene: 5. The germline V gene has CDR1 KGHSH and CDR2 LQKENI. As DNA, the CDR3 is TGTGCCAGCTCAACCCCGGGACAGGGGGACGAGCAGTACTTC. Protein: CASSTPGQGDEQYF.

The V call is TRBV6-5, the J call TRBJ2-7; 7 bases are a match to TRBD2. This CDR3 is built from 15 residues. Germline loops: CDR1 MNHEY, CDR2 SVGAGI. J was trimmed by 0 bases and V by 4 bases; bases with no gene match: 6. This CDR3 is CASSSVGTNSYEQYF. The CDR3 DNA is TGTGCCAGCAGTTCAGTCGGGACTAACTCCTACGAGCAGTACTTC.